The entry below gives a single TCR beta chain sequence along with its context. Its antigen is not known. A read error may account for a junction end that differs from germline. The sample originates from a study of T cell responses to AZD1222 COVID-19 vaccine. Points from the study as a whole: Females made up more of the donors, who were largely white British, and clonal diversity may have come out too low. Scientists sampled the repertoires only once the peak T cell response had passed.

CDR3 length: 11 amino acids. In germline, CDR1 is SNHLY, CDR2 FYNNEI. Some clones are missing from TCRdb's copy, which holds only in-frame ones; the method was immunoSEQ multiplex PCR. Of roughly 30,000 clones in the sample, about nine tenths are singletons; the top ten hold roughly 1.3%. This specimen consisted of peripheral blood, obtained on day 0 of AZD1222 vaccination. The receptor was derived from an adult in good health. This chain links TRBV2 with TRBJ2-1; no clear D gene. The CDR3 is CASQDSNELFF. CDR3 bases: TGTGCCAGCCAGGATTCTAATGAGCTGTTCTTC.